The source of this T cell receptor (beta chain) is a study of blood T cell repertoires in COVID-19. Study information: The origin of the acute and convalescent COVID-19 samples was the United States, Italy and Spain. The analysed material was cDNA or gDNA that came from T cells, B-cell-depleted T cells, or PBMCs.

In the original workflow: From reference gene primer amplification, estimates of nucleated cell counts were derived. Measured with immunoSEQ multiplex PCR; TCRdb has only the in-frame clones, and not every one. V, J and clone size derive from that table, while D and trimming were established from the DNA sequence. The sample includes 120,000 or so clones, around four fifths of them seen just once. The CDR3 spans 17 residues. The TCR sequence derives from a man at least 80 years old with active or convalescent COVID-19. V and J are TRBV21-1 and TRBJ2-2; the table names TRBD2, a call not compared with the DNA. TRBV21-1 is described as a pseudogene. The sequenced material came from peripheral blood. The chain's CDR3 is CASSKDPGSVGTGELFF. CDR3 nucleotides: TGTGCCAGCAGCAAAGATCCGGGTAGCGTTGGGACCGGGGAGCTGTTTTTT.